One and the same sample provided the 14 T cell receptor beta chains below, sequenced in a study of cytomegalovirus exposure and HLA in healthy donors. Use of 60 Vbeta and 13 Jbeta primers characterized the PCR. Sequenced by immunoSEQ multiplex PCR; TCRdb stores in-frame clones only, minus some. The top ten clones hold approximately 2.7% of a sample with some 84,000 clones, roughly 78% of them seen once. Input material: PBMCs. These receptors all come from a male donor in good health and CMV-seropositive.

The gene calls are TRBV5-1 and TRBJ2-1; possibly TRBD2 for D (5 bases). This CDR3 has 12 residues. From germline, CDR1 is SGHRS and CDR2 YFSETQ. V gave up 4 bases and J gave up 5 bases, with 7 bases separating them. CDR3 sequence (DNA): TGCGCCAGCAGCCCCGGGAACAATGAGCAGTTCTTC. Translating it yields CASSPGNNEQFF.

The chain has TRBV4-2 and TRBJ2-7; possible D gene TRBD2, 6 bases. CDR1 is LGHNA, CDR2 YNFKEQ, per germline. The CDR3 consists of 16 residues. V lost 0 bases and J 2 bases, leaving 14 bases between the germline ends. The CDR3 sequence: CASSQDPRGGTYEQYF. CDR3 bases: TGTGCCAGCAGCCAAGACCCTCGTGGCGGGACCTACGAGCAGTACTTC.

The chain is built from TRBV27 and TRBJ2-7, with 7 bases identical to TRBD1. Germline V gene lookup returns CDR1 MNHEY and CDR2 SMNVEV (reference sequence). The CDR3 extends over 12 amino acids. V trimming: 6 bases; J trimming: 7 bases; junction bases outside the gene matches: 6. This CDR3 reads CASSVQGWEQYF. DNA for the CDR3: TGTGCCAGCAGCGTACAGGGGTGGGAGCAGTACTTC.

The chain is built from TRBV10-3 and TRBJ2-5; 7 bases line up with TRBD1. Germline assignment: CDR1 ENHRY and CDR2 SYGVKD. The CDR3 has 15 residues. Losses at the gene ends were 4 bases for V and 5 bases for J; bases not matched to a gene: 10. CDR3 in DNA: TGTGCCATCAGTGCCGGGACAGAGGCAGGGGAGACCCAGTACTTC. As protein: CAISAGTEAGETQYF.

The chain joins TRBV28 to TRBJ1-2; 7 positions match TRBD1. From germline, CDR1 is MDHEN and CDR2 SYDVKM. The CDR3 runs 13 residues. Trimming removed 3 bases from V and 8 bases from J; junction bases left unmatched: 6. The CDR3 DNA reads TGTGCCAGCAGTTTTCAGGGGGGACGGGGCTACACCTTC. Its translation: CASSFQGGRGYTF.

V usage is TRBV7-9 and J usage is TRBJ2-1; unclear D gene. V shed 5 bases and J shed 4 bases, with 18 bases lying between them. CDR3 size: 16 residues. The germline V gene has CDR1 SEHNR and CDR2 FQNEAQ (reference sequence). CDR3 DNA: TGTGCCAGCAGCCCAGCACGCGGTCCGGGTTACAATGAGCAGTTCTTC. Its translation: CASSPARGPGYNEQFF. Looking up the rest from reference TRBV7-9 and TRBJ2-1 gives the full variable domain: DTGVSQNPRHKITKRGQNVTFRCDPISEHNRLYWYRQTLGQGPEFLTYFQNEAQLEKSRLLSDRFSAERPKGSFSTLEIQRTEQGDSAMYLCASSPARGPGYNEQFFGPGTRLTVL.

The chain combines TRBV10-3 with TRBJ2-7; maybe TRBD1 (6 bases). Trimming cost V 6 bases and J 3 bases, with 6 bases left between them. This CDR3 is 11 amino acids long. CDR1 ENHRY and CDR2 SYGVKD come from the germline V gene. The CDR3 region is CAIRQGYEQYF. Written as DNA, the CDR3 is TGTGCCATCAGACAGGGCTACGAGCAGTACTTC.

CDR3 sequence reads: CAISPSGSTDTQYF. Written as DNA, the CDR3 is TGTGCCATCAGCCCTAGCGGGAGCACAGATACGCAGTATTTT. This chain joins TRBV10-3 and TRBJ2-3; 8 positions match TRBD2. The CDR3 is 14 residues long. Germline V lookup: CDR1 ENHRY, CDR2 SYGVKD. With V trimmed by 6 bases and J by 0 bases, 2 bases remained unmatched.

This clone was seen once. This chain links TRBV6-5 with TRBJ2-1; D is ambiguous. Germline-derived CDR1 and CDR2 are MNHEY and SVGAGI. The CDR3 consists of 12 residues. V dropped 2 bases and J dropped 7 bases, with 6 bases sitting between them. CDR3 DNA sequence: TGTGCCAGCAGTTACGGGCGAAATGAGCAGTTCTTC. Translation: CASSYGRNEQFF.

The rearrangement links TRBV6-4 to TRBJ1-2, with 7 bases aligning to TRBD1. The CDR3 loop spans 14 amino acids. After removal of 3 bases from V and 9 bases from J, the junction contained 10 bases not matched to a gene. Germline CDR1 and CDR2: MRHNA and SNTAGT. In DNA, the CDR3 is TGTGCCAGCAGTGAGGAGGGGGCGATTTCAAGCTACACCTTC. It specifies CASSEEGAISSYTF.

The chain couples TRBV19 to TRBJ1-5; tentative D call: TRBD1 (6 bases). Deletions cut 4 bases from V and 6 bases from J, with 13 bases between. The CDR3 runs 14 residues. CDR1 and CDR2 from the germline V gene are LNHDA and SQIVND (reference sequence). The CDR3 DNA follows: TGTGCCAGTAGTAACAACAGGGTTGGTCAGCCCCAGCATTTT. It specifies CASSNNRVGQPQHF.

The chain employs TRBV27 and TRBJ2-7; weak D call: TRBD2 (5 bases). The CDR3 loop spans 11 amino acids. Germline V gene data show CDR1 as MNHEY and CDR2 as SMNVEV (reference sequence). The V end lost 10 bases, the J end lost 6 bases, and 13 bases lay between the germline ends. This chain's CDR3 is CAIGPGFEQYF. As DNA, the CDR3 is TGTGCCATAGGGCCGGGGTTCGAGCAGTACTTC.

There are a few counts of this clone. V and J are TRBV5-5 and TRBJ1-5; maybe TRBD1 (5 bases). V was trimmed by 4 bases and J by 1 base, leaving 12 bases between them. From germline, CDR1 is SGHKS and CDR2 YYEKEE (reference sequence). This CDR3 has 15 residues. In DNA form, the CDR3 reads TGTGCCAGCAGCCCGCGCGGGGGGAGCAATCAGCCCCAGCATTTT. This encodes CASSPRGGSNQPQHF.

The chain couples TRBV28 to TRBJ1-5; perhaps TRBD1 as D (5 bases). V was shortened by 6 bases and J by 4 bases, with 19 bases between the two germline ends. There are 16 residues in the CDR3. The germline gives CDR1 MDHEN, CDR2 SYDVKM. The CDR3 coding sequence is TGTGCCAGCAGCTACACAGGAGGGGCTGGAAATCAGCCCCAGCATTTT. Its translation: CASSYTGGAGNQPQHF.